The entry that follows covers one T cell receptor (beta chain) sequence. What it binds is unknown. The data stem from a study of graft-versus-host responses after intestinal transplantation. Sequencing used immunoSEQ multiplex PCR; TCRdb keeps in-frame clones, though not all of them. There are 35,000 to 50,000 clones in the sample; over 90% occur only once, and around 0.22% lies in the top ten. V was pared by 4 bases and J by 0 bases, with 4 bases of the junction left unmatched. Germline CDR1 SGHTS, CDR2 YDEGEE. This CDR3 has 14 amino acids. This receptor was identified in a human donor who was the organ donor for an intestinal transplant. The chain has TRBV5-8 and TRBJ2-7; TRBD1 agrees at 7 bases. The sample in question was unstimulated CD8+ T cells sorted from spleen or lymph node cells, obtained before transplant. The CDR3 loop reads CASSISGGSYEQYF. The DNA of the CDR3 is TGTGCCAGCAGCATCTCAGGGGGCTCCTACGAGCAGTACTTC.